This is a list of T cell receptor beta chains from one sample in a study of T cells after yellow fever vaccination. In TCRdb, the 5' RACE reads were re-called with MiXCR into one record per CDR3 protein. The table shows about 500,000 distinct CDR3 sequences, with around 17% occurring only once. The sample in question was PBMCs, obtained around 5 days after the first yellow fever vaccination. The receptor set was obtained from a man aged 18-30 years who received the YFV17D yellow fever vaccine. Each CDR3 is given with its conserved first and last residue.

J: TRBJ2-3
V: TRBV4-3
CDR3: CASSQGFQGGSTDTQYF

J: TRBJ2-3
V: TRBV10-2
CDR3: CASSEDRVVDTQYF

J: TRBJ2-5
V: TRBV4-3
CDR3: CASSQDPTGRETQYF

J: TRBJ2-7
V: TRBV20-1
CDR3: CSASNRIVLAYEQYF

J: TRBJ2-7
V: TRBV5-5
CDR3: CASSPLALFSYEQYF

J: TRBJ1-1
V: TRBV7-2
CDR3: CASTYGERGTEAFF

J: TRBJ1-6
V: TRBV5-1
CDR3: CASSSGTSLSPLHF

J: TRBJ1-1
V: TRBV4-3
CDR3: CASSQETGLNTVAFF

J: TRBJ2-5
V: TRBV7-3
CDR3: CASSPIHQETQYF

J: TRBJ2-5
V: TRBV20-1
CDR3: CSARGGGSWETQYF

J: TRBJ1-1
V: TRBV3-1
CDR3: CASSQGAGTGTEAFF

J: TRBJ2-1
V: TRBV7-9
CDR3: CASSFSLDREGEQFF

J: TRBJ1-2
V: TRBV6-2/TRBV6-3
CDR3: CASSSHDTYGYTF

J: TRBJ1-4
V: TRBV10-3
CDR3: CAISESLIQNEKLFF

J: TRBJ2-1
V: TRBV11-1
CDR3: CASSLTSGGVYEQFF

J: TRBJ1-1
V: TRBV12-3/TRBV12-4
CDR3: CASSFGRNTEAFF

J: TRBJ2-1
V: TRBV6-2/TRBV6-3
CDR3: CASSYSTSGGQDEQFF

J: TRBJ2-1
V: TRBV7-3
CDR3: CASSLTRRNEQFF

J: TRBJ2-1
V: TRBV15
CDR3: CATSSALEQFF

J: TRBJ2-2
V: TRBV20-1
CDR3: CSATLGGSYTGELFF

J: TRBJ2-3
V: TRBV24-1
CDR3: CATSEAGPQDTQYF

J: TRBJ2-1
V: TRBV5-1
CDR3: CASRANFVNNEQFF

J: TRBJ2-1
V: TRBV20-1
CDR3: CSATPGLAYNEQFF

J: TRBJ1-2
V: TRBV18
CDR3: CASSPQFGRGGYGYTF

J: TRBJ2-5
V: TRBV18
CDR3: CASSQRGTGEETQYF

J: TRBJ2-3
V: TRBV2
CDR3: CASTPNGVGTDTQYF

J: TRBJ1-1
V: TRBV5-1
CDR3: CASSWGVVNTEAFF

J: TRBJ2-3
V: TRBV7-6
CDR3: CASSLGPNPTDTQYF

J: TRBJ2-3
V: TRBV18
CDR3: CASSPQDTDTQYF

J: TRBJ2-5
V: TRBV25-1
CDR3: CASRTGLQETQYF

J: TRBJ2-3
V: TRBV7-2
CDR3: CASSLGRGGAYDTQYF

J: TRBJ1-4
V: TRBV5-1
CDR3: CASSLEGILDEKLFF